Given below is one T cell receptor (beta chain) in context. Antigen specificity is unknown. The germline gives CDR1 SGHTA, CDR2 FQGTGA. The CDR3 contains 13 residues. Deletions cut 3 bases from V and 4 bases from J, with 7 bases between. These data originate in a study of T cell responses to AZD1222 COVID-19 vaccine. Study-wide context: Pooled together were second doses at about 4 or about 12 weeks. The study's findings and limits: Nearly half of spike-specific TCRs reportedly target variant regions that are unmutated in the B.1.351 and B.1.1.7 variants. Repertoires were sampled only after the peak T cell response. The study found Spike-specific TCR breadth and depth rose after two AZD1222 doses.

Measured with immunoSEQ multiplex PCR; TCRdb has only the in-frame clones, and not every one. The table lists around 150,000 clones, around nine tenths of them singletons. The receptor's source is an adult in good health. The sample in question was peripheral blood, obtained on day 0 of AZD1222 vaccination. This chain uses TRBV7-3 with TRBJ2-1; D is undetermined. CDR3 DNA sequence: TGTGCCAGCAGCTTCGACATTTACAATGAGCAGTTCTTC. It is translated as CASSFDIYNEQFF.